Listed below are T cell receptor beta chains from one sample, sequenced in a study of blood T cell repertoires in COVID-19. This table comes from immunoSEQ multiplex PCR, and its TCRdb copy is limited to in-frame clones, with some not included. The data contain under 75,000 clones, under 85% of them seen just once; the ten biggest clones take up less than 7%. Sequencing input: peripheral blood. These receptors came from a woman in her seventies with acute or convalescent COVID-19. The CDR3 runs from the conserved cysteine through the conserved F or W. Fields, in order: D gene, clone size, V gene, J gene, CDR3 protein, CDR3 DNA. A D gene is named only where the DNA matches it firmly. Only part of the rows carry a size: once, few, many, or a class if the clone is expanded.

>NA|NA|TRBV7-2|TRBJ2-7
CASSFQGSYEQYF
TGTGCCAGCAGCTTCCAGGGGTCCTACGAGCAGTACTTC
>NA|NA|TRBV2|TRBJ1-5
CASNRGFDQPQHF
TGTGCCAGCAACCGAGGGTTCGATCAGCCCCAGCATTTT
>TRBD1|NA|TRBV7-9|TRBJ2-5
CASSWTGGGETQYF
TGTGCCAGCAGCTGGACAGGGGGCGGAGAGACCCAGTACTTC
>TRBD2|NA|TRBV27|TRBJ2-1
CASSSLGGAYNEQFF
TGTGCCAGCAGTTCGTTGGGGGGGGCCTACAATGAGCAGTTCTTC
>TRBD2|NA|TRBV9|TRBJ2-5
CASSTGLAGRQETQYF
TGTGCCAGCAGCACCGGACTAGCGGGGAGACAAGAGACCCAGTACTTC
>NA|NA|TRBV6-1|TRBJ1-5
CASSEAPVNQPQHF
TGTGCCAGCAGTGAAGCGCCAGTGAATCAGCCCCAGCATTTT
>NA|few|TRBV12-3/TRBV12-4|TRBJ1-2
CASSEMGAYGYTF
TGTGCCAGCAGCGAAATGGGGGCCTATGGCTACACCTTC
>NA|few|TRBV9|TRBJ2-7
CASSPGHLSSYEQYF
TGTGCCAGCAGCCCGGGACACTTAAGCTCCTACGAGCAGTACTTC
>TRBD1|NA|TRBV7-9|TRBJ2-1
CASSLGQGSSYNEQFF
TGTGCCAGCAGCTTAGGACAGGGAAGCTCCTACAATGAGCAGTTCTTC
>TRBD1|NA|TRBV5-4|TRBJ1-1
CASSIDRDTEAFF
TGTGCCAGCAGCATCGACAGGGATACTGAAGCTTTCTTT
>TRBD1|NA|TRBV5-6|TRBJ1-1
CASSFIRGTVNTEAFF
TGTGCCAGCAGCTTTATTCGAGGGACAGTAAACACTGAAGCTTTCTTT
>TRBD2|few|TRBV19|TRBJ2-3
CATLSGGRRTDTQYF
TGTGCCACCCTGTCGGGGGGGCGACGCACAGATACGCAGTATTTT
>NA|NA|TRBV30|TRBJ1-1
CVWSVYGNTEAFF
TGTGTCTGGAGTGTATACGGGAACACTGAAGCTTTCTTT
>NA|NA|TRBV29-1|TRBJ2-3
CSVPGQRGADTQYF
TGCAGCGTCCCGGGACAACGAGGGGCAGATACGCAGTATTTT
>NA|once|TRBV2|TRBJ2-2
CASRTSQVDTGELFF
TGTGCCAGCAGGACGTCACAGGTAGACACCGGGGAGCTGTTTTTT
>TRBD2|NA|TRBV3-1/TRBV3-2|TRBJ2-2
CASSQEGGLALNTGELFF
TGTGCCAGCAGCCAAGAGGGGGGACTAGCGTTAAACACCGGGGAGCTGTTTTTT
>TRBD2|NA|TRBV5-1|TRBJ2-3
CASSSGGNSGATDTQYF
TGCGCCAGCAGCTCCGGGGGGAATAGCGGGGCCACAGATACGCAGTATTTT
>NA|NA|TRBV6-5|TRBJ1-4
CASTPSPGEKLFF
TGTGCCAGCACGCCCAGCCCGGGGGAAAAACTGTTTTTT
>TRBD1|NA|TRBV5-5|TRBJ2-7
CASSFRQGMTYEQYF
TGTGCCAGCAGCTTCCGACAGGGAATGACCTACGAGCAGTACTTC
>TRBD1|NA|TRBV29-1|TRBJ1-2
CSVLGGQDGYTF
TGCAGCGTCTTGGGGGGACAGGATGGCTACACCTTC
>TRBD2|NA|TRBV7-2|TRBJ2-1
CASSLWVRRGGGNEQFF
TGTGCCAGCAGCTTATGGGTGCGGCGGGGGGGCGGAAATGAGCAGTTCTTC
>NA|NA|TRBV3-1/TRBV3-2|TRBJ2-1
CASSQDRRGEQFF
TGTGCCAGCAGCCAAGATAGGCGGGGTGAGCAGTTCTTC
>TRBD1|NA|TRBV5-1|TRBJ2-2
CASSSGTGGGGELFF
TGCGCCAGCAGTTCGGGGACAGGGGGCGGCGGGGAGCTGTTTTTT
>TRBD1|NA|TRBV2|TRBJ2-5
CASTLRQGWGETQYF
TGTGCCAGCACTCTCCGACAGGGGTGGGGGGAGACCCAGTACTTC
>NA|NA|TRBV29-1|TRBJ1-2
CSVDRVAGGYTF
TGCAGCGTTGACAGGGTAGCAGGAGGCTACACCTTC
>TRBD1|NA|TRBV7-9|TRBJ1-1
CASSPRQGMNTEAFF
TGTGCCAGCAGCCCAAGACAGGGGATGAACACTGAAGCTTTCTTT
>TRBD1|NA|TRBV16|TRBJ1-6
CASSQGQYNSPLHF
TGTGCCAGCAGCCAGGGACAGTATAATTCACCCCTCCACTTT
>TRBD1|NA|TRBV10-3|TRBJ2-6
CAISESAGGSGANVLTF
TGTGCCATCAGTGAGTCCGCAGGGGGCTCTGGGGCCAACGTCCTGACTTTC
>NA|NA|TRBV28|TRBJ2-4
CASSWDIPSAKNIQYF
TGTGCCAGCAGCTGGGACATTCCTTCAGCCAAAAACATTCAGTACTTC
>NA|NA|TRBV21-1|TRBJ1-3
CASTYHSGQASSGNTIYF
TGTGCCAGCACCTATCACTCGGGACAGGCGAGCTCTGGAAACACCATATATTTT
>TRBD2|NA|TRBV5-1|TRBJ2-1
CASAELSGGREQFF
TGCGCCAGCGCTGAACTTAGCGGGGGGCGGGAGCAGTTCTTC
>TRBD2|NA|TRBV6-5|TRBJ2-1
CASSPEKSGTKQFF
TGTGCCAGCAGTCCAGAAAAATCCGGGACTAAGCAGTTCTTC
>TRBD1|NA|TRBV27|TRBJ1-5
CASSLLYPGQAVRPQHF
TGTGCCAGCAGTTTATTATATCCGGGACAGGCGGTCCGGCCCCAGCATTTT
>TRBD1|NA|TRBV7-8|TRBJ1-2
CASSLAEGAGGYTF
TGTGCCAGCAGCTTAGCGGAGGGGGCGGGAGGCTACACCTTC
>NA|NA|TRBV5-4|TRBJ2-7
CASSFEQGRYEQYF
TGTGCCAGCAGCTTCGAACAGGGGAGGTACGAGCAGTACTTC
>TRBD2|few|TRBV5-6|TRBJ2-2
CASSTGLGHTGELFF
TGTGCCAGCAGCACGGGACTAGGCCACACCGGGGAGCTGTTTTTT
>TRBD1|NA|TRBV5-1|TRBJ2-1
CASSLEGAWEQFF
TGCGCCAGCAGCTTGGAGGGGGCCTGGGAGCAGTTCTTC
>NA|NA|TRBV27|TRBJ1-6
CASRTVTYNSPLHF
TGTGCCAGCAGAACGGTTACCTATAATTCACCCCTCCACTTT
>NA|NA|TRBV12-3/TRBV12-4|TRBJ1-2
CASGTDAGGYTF
TGTGCCAGCGGGACCGACGCGGGAGGCTACACCTTC
>NA|medium-sized|TRBV2|TRBJ1-2
CASSVLPGEVDYGYTF
TGTGCCAGCAGTGTTCTGCCAGGGGAAGTTGACTATGGCTACACCTTC
>TRBD2|once|TRBV11-1|TRBJ2-7
CASSFSGGRTSYEQYF
TGTGCCAGCAGCTTTAGCGGCGGGAGGACGTCCTACGAGCAGTACTTC
>NA|NA|TRBV5-6|TRBJ1-5
CASSFLGADNQPQHF
TGTGCCAGCAGCTTTCTAGGGGCCGACAATCAGCCCCAGCATTTT